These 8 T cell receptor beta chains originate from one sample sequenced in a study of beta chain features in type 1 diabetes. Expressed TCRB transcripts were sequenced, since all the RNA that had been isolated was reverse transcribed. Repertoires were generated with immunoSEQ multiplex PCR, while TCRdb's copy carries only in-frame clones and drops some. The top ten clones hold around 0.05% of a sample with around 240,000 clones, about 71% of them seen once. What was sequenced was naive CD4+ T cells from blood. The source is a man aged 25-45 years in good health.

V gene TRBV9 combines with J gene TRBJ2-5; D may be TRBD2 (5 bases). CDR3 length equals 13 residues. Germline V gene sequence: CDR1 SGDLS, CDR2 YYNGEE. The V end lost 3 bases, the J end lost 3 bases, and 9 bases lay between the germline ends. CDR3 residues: CASSGGAKETQYF. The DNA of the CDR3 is TGTGCCAGCAGCGGGGGAGCCAAAGAGACCCAGTACTTC. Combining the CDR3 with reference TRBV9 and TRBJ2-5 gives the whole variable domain DSGVTQTPKHLITATGQRVTLRCSPRSGDLSVYWYQQSLDQGLQFLIQYYNGEERAKGNILERFSAQQFPDLHSELNLSSLELGDSALYFCASSGGAKETQYFGPGTRLLVL.

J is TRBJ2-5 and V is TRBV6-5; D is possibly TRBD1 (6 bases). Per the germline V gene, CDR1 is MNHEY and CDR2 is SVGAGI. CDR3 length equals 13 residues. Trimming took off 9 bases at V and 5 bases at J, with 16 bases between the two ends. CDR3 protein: CASRLTGSETQYF. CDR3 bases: TGTGCCAGTCGACTTACAGGGTCCGAGACCCAGTACTTC.

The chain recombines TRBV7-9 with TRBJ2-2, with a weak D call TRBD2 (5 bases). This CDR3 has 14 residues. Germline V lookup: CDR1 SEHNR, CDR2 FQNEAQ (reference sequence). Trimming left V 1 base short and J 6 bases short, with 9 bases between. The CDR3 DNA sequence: TGTGCCAGCAGCTTAGACCGGACTGCCGGGGAGCTGTTTTTT. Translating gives CASSLDRTAGELFF. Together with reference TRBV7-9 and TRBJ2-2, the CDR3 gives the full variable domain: DTGVSQNPRHKITKRGQNVTFRCDPISEHNRLYWYRQTLGQGPEFLTYFQNEAQLEKSRLLSDRFSAERPKGSFSTLEIQRTEQGDSAMYLCASSLDRTAGELFFGEGSRLTVL.

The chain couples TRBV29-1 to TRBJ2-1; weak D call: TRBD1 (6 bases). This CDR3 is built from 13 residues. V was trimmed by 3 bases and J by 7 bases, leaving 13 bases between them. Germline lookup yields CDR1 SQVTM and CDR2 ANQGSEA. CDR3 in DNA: TGCAGCGTTGACCGAAGGCAGGGGAATGAGCAGTTCTTC. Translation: CSVDRRQGNEQFF.

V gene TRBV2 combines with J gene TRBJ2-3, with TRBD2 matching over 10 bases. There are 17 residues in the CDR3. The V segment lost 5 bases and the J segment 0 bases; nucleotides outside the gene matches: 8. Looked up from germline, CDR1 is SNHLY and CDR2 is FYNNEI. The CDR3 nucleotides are TGTGCCAGCAGTTCAACGGGACTAGCGTCTAGCACAGATACGCAGTATTTT. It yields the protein CASSSTGLASSTDTQYF.

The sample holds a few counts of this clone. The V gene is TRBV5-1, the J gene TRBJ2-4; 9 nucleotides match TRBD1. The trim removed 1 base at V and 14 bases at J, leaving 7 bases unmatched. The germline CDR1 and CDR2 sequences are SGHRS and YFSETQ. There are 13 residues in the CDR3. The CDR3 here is CASSLFVGQGEYF. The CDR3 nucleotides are TGCGCCAGCAGCTTGTTCGTGGGACAGGGAGAGTACTTC.

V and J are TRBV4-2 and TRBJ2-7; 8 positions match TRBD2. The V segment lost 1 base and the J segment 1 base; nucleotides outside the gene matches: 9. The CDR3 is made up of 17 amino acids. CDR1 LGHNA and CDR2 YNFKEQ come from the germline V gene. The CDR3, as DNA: TGTGCCAGCAGCCAAGTCCGGGGTAGCGGGGTGTCCTACGAGCAGTACTTC. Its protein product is CASSQVRGSGVSYEQYF.

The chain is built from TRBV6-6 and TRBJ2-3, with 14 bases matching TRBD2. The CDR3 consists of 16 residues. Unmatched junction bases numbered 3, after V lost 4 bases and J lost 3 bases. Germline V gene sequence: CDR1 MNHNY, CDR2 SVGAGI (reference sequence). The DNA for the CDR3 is TGTGCCAGCAGTTGGGGACTAGCGGGGGTAACAGATACGCAGTATTTT. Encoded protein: CASSWGLAGVTDTQYF.